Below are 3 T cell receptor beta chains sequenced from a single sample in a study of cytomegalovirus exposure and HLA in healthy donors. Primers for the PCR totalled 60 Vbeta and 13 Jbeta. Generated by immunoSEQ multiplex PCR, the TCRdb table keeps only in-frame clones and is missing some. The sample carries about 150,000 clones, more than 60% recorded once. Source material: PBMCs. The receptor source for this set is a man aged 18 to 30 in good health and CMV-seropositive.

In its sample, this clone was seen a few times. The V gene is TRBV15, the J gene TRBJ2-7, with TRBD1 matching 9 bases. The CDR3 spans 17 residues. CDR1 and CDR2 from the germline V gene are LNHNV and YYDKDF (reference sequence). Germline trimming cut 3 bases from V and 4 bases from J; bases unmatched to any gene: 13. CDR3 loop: CATSRGSTGGFSYEQYF. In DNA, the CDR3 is TGTGCCACCAGCAGGGGAAGTACAGGGGGCTTTTCATACGAGCAGTACTTC.

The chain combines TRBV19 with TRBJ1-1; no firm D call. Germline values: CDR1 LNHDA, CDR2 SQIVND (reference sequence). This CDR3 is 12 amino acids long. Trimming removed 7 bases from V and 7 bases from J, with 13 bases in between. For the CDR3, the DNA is TGTGCCAGTACCCTAAGGAGGGATGAAGCTTTCTTT. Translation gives CASTLRRDEAFF.

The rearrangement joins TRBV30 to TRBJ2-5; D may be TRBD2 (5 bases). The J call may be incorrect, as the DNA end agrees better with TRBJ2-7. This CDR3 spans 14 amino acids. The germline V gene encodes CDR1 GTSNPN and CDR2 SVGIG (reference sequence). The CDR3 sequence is CAWTEAGLSYEQYF. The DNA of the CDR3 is TGTGCCTGGACTGAGGCGGGCCTCTCCTACGAGCAGTACTTC.